This TCR beta chain was sequenced for a study of identifying expanded T cells in peripheral blood. Healthy donors had no documented immune events, such as infections, while sampled. Trimming pared 1 base from V and 5 bases from J, leaving 14 bases between. Germline CDR1 and CDR2: LGHNA and YSLEER. The CDR3 is made up of 15 amino acids. Note on this clone: The antigen remains unidentified.

Data came from immunoSEQ multiplex PCR; TCRdb stores just in-frame clones and leaves some out. In the table there are about 90,000 clones, more than 75% of which are singletons. Whole-study findings and limits: Technical replicates showed roughly 1.2 changed clones; about two weeks roughly 16; four weeks 19. Two-week clone count variance significantly increased as total template count grew.

The sequenced sample was blood. This TCR was recovered from a person aged 18 to 75 in good health. V usage is TRBV4-3 and J usage is TRBJ1-1; D unresolved. The CDR3 nucleotides are TGCGCCAGCAGCCAAGGAACCACAATGTGGACTGAAGCTTTCTTT. Residues: CASSQGTTMWTEAFF.